The 4 T cell receptor beta chains below come from one sample, sequenced in a study of blood T cell repertoires in COVID-19. Some clones are missing from TCRdb's copy, which holds only in-frame ones; the method was immunoSEQ multiplex PCR. The profile shows more than 200,000 clones, around nine tenths of them singletons. The sequenced material came from peripheral blood. These receptors were taken from a woman aged 35 to 49 who had recovered from COVID-19.

This chain connects TRBV12-3 or TRBV12-4 to TRBJ1-1; D call uncertain. CDR3 length equals 11 residues. Trimming left V 5 bases short and J 5 bases short, with 6 bases between. In DNA form, the CDR3 reads TGTGCCAGCAGTCCTTTTACTGAAGCTTTCTTT. It encodes CASSPFTEAFF.

The chain uses TRBV2 and TRBJ2-5, with TRBD1 as a possible D gene (5 bases). The CDR3 loop spans 15 amino acids. Germline CDR1 SNHLY, CDR2 FYNNEI. Trimming pared 6 bases from V and 4 bases from J, leaving 18 bases between. The CDR3 sequence: CASSPDSGRAETQYF. CDR3 sequence (DNA): TGTGCCAGCAGCCCTGACAGTGGCAGGGCAGAGACCCAGTACTTC.

Here the CDR3 reads CASSLQASGLTGELFF. The DNA of the CDR3 is TGTGCCAGCAGCTTACAGGCCTCAGGACTGACCGGGGAGCTGTTTTTT. The rearrangement links TRBV7-9 to TRBJ2-2; perhaps TRBD2 as D (5 bases). From germline, CDR1 is SEHNR and CDR2 FQNEAQ (reference sequence). The CDR3 has 16 residues. Deletions cut 2 bases from V and 5 bases from J, with 15 bases between.

V and J are TRBV3-1 (or the pseudogene TRBV3-2) and TRBJ2-3; the match to TRBD2 covers 9 bases. This CDR3 contains 17 residues. Trimming cost V 6 bases and J 2 bases; bases outside gene matches: 12. Germline CDR1 is LGHDT and CDR2 is YNNKEL (reference sequence). CDR3 region: CASRPKRGASDTDTQYF. The CDR3 DNA reads TGTGCCAGCAGGCCGAAGCGGGGGGCCTCGGACACAGATACGCAGTATTTT.